The 18 T cell receptor beta chains reported below all come from one sample, sequenced in a study of OX40 agonist ivuxolimab in advanced cancers. Assay: immunoSEQ multiplex PCR; the TCRdb copy retains only in-frame clones and omits some. The table records approximately 58,000 clones, approximately 89% of them present only once. Source: CD4+ or CD8+ T cells sorted from blood, taken in a trial of the OX40 agonist ivuxolimab. Receptors were obtained from an adult with an advanced solid tumor such as melanoma, head and neck, liver or kidney cancer.

The chain has TRBV11-2 and TRBJ2-6, with D perhaps TRBD1 or TRBD2 (5 bases each). The CDR3 consists of 15 residues. Trimming cost V 5 bases and J 2 bases, with 10 bases left between them. The germline gives CDR1 SGHAT, CDR2 FQNNGV. The CDR3, as DNA: TGTGCCAGCAGCATGGGGACGGCTGGGGCCAACGTCCTGACTTTC. It is translated as CASSMGTAGANVLTF. The variable domain in full, completed from reference TRBV11-2 and TRBJ2-6, reads EAGVAQSPRYKIIEKRQSVAFWCNPISGHATLYWYQQILGQGPKLLIQFQNNGVVDDSQLPKDRFSAERLKGVDSTLKIQPAKLEDSAVYLCASSMGTAGANVLTFGAGSRLTVL.

DNA of the CDR3: TGTGCCAGCAGTGAATTTGGGCAGGAGGGGTGGTCCCAGCATTTT. Translation gives CASSEFGQEGWSQHF. The rearrangement uses TRBV6-1 and TRBJ1-5; D possibly corresponds to TRBD1 (5 bases). This CDR3 has 15 amino acids. V was trimmed by 2 bases and J by 11 bases, leaving 19 bases between them. Per the germline V gene, CDR1 is MNHNS and CDR2 is SASEGT.

J is TRBJ1-3 and V is TRBV5-5, with a tentative D call TRBD1 (6 bases). The V gene lost 4 bases and the J gene lost 2 bases, with 10 bases spanning the gap. The germline gives CDR1 SGHKS, CDR2 YYEKEE (reference sequence). The CDR3 spans 14 residues. DNA for the CDR3: TGTGCCAGCAGCGGGGACATCGCTGGAAACACCATATATTTT. Amino acids: CASSGDIAGNTIYF.

The V call is TRBV29-1, the J call TRBJ2-1, with D perhaps TRBD2 (5 bases). This CDR3 comprises 12 residues. Germline CDR1 SQVTM, CDR2 ANQGSEA. Trimming removed 7 bases from V and 5 bases from J, with 12 bases in between. CDR3 DNA sequence: TGCAGCGCGGGGTGGAGAAACAATGAGCAGTTCTTC. Residues: CSAGWRNNEQFF.

The chain links TRBV9 to TRBJ2-1; tentative D call: TRBD2 (5 bases). V gave up 3 bases and J gave up 2 bases, with 9 bases separating them. Looked up from germline, CDR1 is SGDLS and CDR2 is YYNGEE. The CDR3 is 14 residues long. The CDR3 DNA reads TGTGCCAGCAGCGAGTCGGGGACCTACAATGAGCAGTTCTTC. Encoded protein: CASSESGTYNEQFF. The full variable domain, with the rest looked up from reference TRBV9 and TRBJ2-1, is DSGVTQTPKHLITATGQRVTLRCSPRSGDLSVYWYQQSLDQGLQFLIQYYNGEERAKGNILERFSAQQFPDLHSELNLSSLELGDSALYFCASSESGTYNEQFFGPGTRLTVL.

The chain recombines TRBV27 with TRBJ2-7; no firm D call. This CDR3 region has 11 residues. Trimming took off 4 bases at V and 2 bases at J, with 3 bases between the two ends. Per germline, CDR1 MNHEY and CDR2 SMNVEV (reference sequence). CDR3 sequence reads: CASSSTYEQYF. In DNA form, the CDR3 reads TGTGCCAGCAGTTCCACCTACGAGCAGTACTTC.

This clone was seen a single time. V usage is TRBV19 and J usage is TRBJ2-7; 12 bases match TRBD1. The CDR3 has 14 residues. Trimming cost V 5 bases and J 7 bases; bases outside gene matches: 6. The germline CDR1 and CDR2 sequences are LNHDA and SQIVND (reference sequence). The CDR3 here is CASSGGQGAGEQYF. CDR3 DNA sequence: TGTGCCAGTAGTGGGGGACAGGGGGCGGGAGAGCAGTACTTC.

This clone occurred once. The rearrangement uses TRBV7-2 and TRBJ2-5; 14 bases match TRBD2. J gave up 2 bases and V 4 bases, and 9 bases lay outside the gene matches. CDR1 and CDR2 from the germline V gene are SGHTA and FQGNSA. This CDR3 contains 18 residues. DNA of the CDR3: TGTGCCAGCAGCTCACCCGGGACTAGCGGGAGTCGACAAGAGACCCAGTACTTC. Its protein product is CASSSPGTSGSRQETQYF. The whole variable domain, remainder taken from reference TRBV7-2 and TRBJ2-5, is GAGVSQSPSNKVTEKGKDVELRCDPISGHTALYWYRQSLGQGLEFLIYFQGNSAPDKSGLPSDRFSAERTGGSVSTLTIQRTQQEDSAVYLCASSSPGTSGSRQETQYFGPGTRLLVL.

The V call is TRBV10-3, the J call TRBJ1-1, with D possibly TRBD1 on 6 matching bases. From germline, CDR1 is ENHRY and CDR2 SYGVKD. V was pared by 6 bases and J by 2 bases, with 10 bases between. The CDR3 covers 13 residues. The DNA of the CDR3 is TGTGCCATCAGCGGACAGATTAACACTGAAGCTTTCTTT. As protein: CAISGQINTEAFF.

V usage is TRBV5-1 and J usage is TRBJ2-1; D gene unclear. This CDR3 is 15 amino acids long. Per germline, CDR1 SGHRS and CDR2 YFSETQ. V lost 0 bases, J lost 6 bases, and 13 bases lay in between. The CDR3 sequence is CASSLADRQFNEQFF. Here the CDR3 DNA reads TGCGCCAGCAGCTTGGCCGATCGGCAATTCAATGAGCAGTTCTTC.

The rearrangement links TRBV5-8 to TRBJ1-2; D might be TRBD1 (6 bases). Trimming took 4 bases from V and 10 from J, leaving 8 bases between them. Germline V gene sequence: CDR1 SGHTS, CDR2 YDEGEE. This CDR3 has 10 residues. The CDR3 bases are TGTGCCAGCAGCCGGGACACCTACACCTTC. It yields the protein CASSRDTYTF.

The V gene is TRBV13, the J gene TRBJ2-1, with TRBD2 matching over 10 bases. The V gene's germline CDR1 is PRHDT and CDR2 FYEKMQ (reference sequence). This CDR3 is 16 amino acids long. The ends lost 1 base at V and 9 bases at J; junction bases unmatched: 9. Here the CDR3 reads CASSLVGLAGVAEQFF. CDR3 sequence (DNA): TGTGCCAGCAGCTTAGTCGGGCTAGCGGGAGTGGCTGAGCAGTTCTTC.

This clone appeared a few times. This CDR3 reads CASSLLGAATTDTQYF. The CDR3 DNA follows: TGTGCCAGCAGTTTACTGGGGGCGGCGACCACAGATACGCAGTATTTT. The chain joins TRBV27 to TRBJ2-3, with D perhaps matching TRBD1 (6 bases). This CDR3 region has 16 residues. Trimming stripped 2 bases from V and 2 bases from J, with 14 bases between. Per germline, CDR1 MNHEY and CDR2 SMNVEV (reference sequence).

V usage is TRBV10-3 and J usage is TRBJ2-5; 9 bases match TRBD2. The CDR3 is made up of 15 amino acids. CDR1 and CDR2 (germline): ENHRY, SYGVKD. With 5 bases clipped from V and 5 bases from J, the junction kept 9 bases outside the gene matches. The CDR3 here is CAISRLAVSTETQYF. The CDR3 DNA is TGTGCCATCAGTCGACTAGCGGTATCCACGGAGACCCAGTACTTC.

The V and J genes are TRBV11-3 and TRBJ2-7; a possible D gene is TRBD1 (5 bases). The CDR3 has 14 residues. V lost 5 bases and J lost 2, with 13 bases in between. CDR1 is SGHNT and CDR2 is YENEEA in the germline V gene. This CDR3 reads CASSQGSPTYEQYF. CDR3 coding DNA: TGTGCCAGCAGCCAGGGTTCCCCCACCTACGAGCAGTACTTC.

CDR3 DNA sequence: TGTGCCAGCAGCTTAGGGTACTCTAGCGGGAGAGGCACAGATACGCAGTATTTT. This codes for CASSLGYSSGRGTDTQYF. The chain joins TRBV11-2 to TRBJ2-3, with 10 positions matching TRBD2. Germline V CDR1 and CDR2: SGHAT, FQNNGV. The CDR3 covers 18 residues. V shed 1 base and J 1 base; nucleotides not matched to a gene: 8.

The chain joins TRBV11-2 to TRBJ2-1, with 8 bases aligning to TRBD2. The germline gives CDR1 SGHAT, CDR2 FQNNGV. The CDR3 loop spans 17 amino acids. J lost 7 bases, V lost 1 base, and 12 bases had no gene match. This CDR3 is CASSLASSGTRSNEQFF. In nucleotides, the CDR3 is TGTGCCAGCAGCTTAGCCTCTTCCGGGACTAGATCGAATGAGCAGTTCTTC.

The rearrangement joins TRBV7-9 to TRBJ1-4; 9 bases fit TRBD1. The CDR3 length is 14 residues. The V segment lost 2 bases and the J segment 5 bases; nucleotides outside the gene matches: 0. Germline CDR1 is SEHNR and CDR2 is FQNEAQ (reference sequence). The CDR3 loop reads CASSLTGGNEKLFF. The CDR3 nucleotides are TGTGCCAGCAGCTTAACAGGGGGCAATGAAAAACTGTTTTTT.